This T cell receptor beta chain was identified in a study of T cells in Graves' hyperthyroidism and ophthalmopathy. Findings of the study overall: Blood samples included most of the expanded thyroid clonotypes exceeding 0.001.

Patients aged 18 to 65 had newly diagnosed hyperthyroidism lasting under 2 months. Together with thyroid ultrasound, orbital computed tomography, serum thyroxine and TRAb, clinical symptoms were used for diagnoses. TCR beta CDR3 regions were amplified from RNA transcripts. The primer set for the first-round RT-PCR of the TCR CDR3 was HTBI. TCRdb re-analysed the multiplex PCR reads in MiXCR, keeping a single row per CDR3 protein. Among around 380,000 distinct CDR3 sequences, 13% were seen once, and the ten largest hold less than 25%. CDR3 size: 15 residues. Deletions cut 6 bases from V and 11 bases from J, with 25 bases between. About this clonotype itself: Antigen unknown.

The V call is TRBV12-3 or TRBV12-4, the J call TRBJ1-1; maybe TRBD1 (5 bases). The TCR sequence derives from a man aged 30 to 39 with Graves' hyperthyroidism that later progressed to Graves' ophthalmopathy. The source material was blood. In nucleotides, the CDR3 is TGTGCCAGCAGATCCCGTAGGGCAGGGAAGACCGAGGCTTTCTTT. Translation: CASRSRRAGKTEAFF.